The clone carrying this T cell receptor beta chain turned up a few times. Its antigen is undetermined. TCRB transcripts that were expressed got sequenced, as all of the isolated RNA had been reverse transcribed. The assay was immunoSEQ multiplex PCR, and TCRdb's table has in-frame clones only and misses some. This table holds under 250,000 clones, about 15% found once. Central memory, naive, regulatory and stem cell-like memory CD4+ cells were sorted by CD45RO/CCR7/CD25/CD127/CD95/CD27. The data originate from a study of beta chain features in type 1 diabetes. Whole-study context: Cells sorted and examined across all samples totaled more than 95,000,000.

Overall study results and limits: In every one of the four CD4+ subsets, TCRB CDR3s were moderately but significantly shorter in Type 1 diabetes patients.

V was pared by 4 bases and J by 6 bases, with 8 bases of the junction left unmatched. The CDR3 has 15 residues. Germline lookup yields CDR1 LNHDA and CDR2 SQIVND (reference sequence). Sequenced sample: naive CD4+ T cells from blood. The receptor was derived from a young man with type 1 diabetes. The J gene is TRBJ2-3, the V gene TRBV19, with 9 bases fitting TRBD1. The CDR3 spells CASSKPGQGSDTQYF. The DNA for the CDR3 is TGTGCCAGTAGTAAACCGGGACAGGGTTCCGATACGCAGTATTTT.